The rows below give T cell receptor beta chains drawn from one sample of a study of T cells in Graves' hyperthyroidism and ophthalmopathy. TCRdb re-called the multiplex PCR reads with MiXCR, one entry per CDR3 protein. The table has 360,000 or so distinct CDR3 sequences, nearly 15% seen once; the top ten hold roughly 19%. The sequencing sample was made of blood. Receptors originate from a woman aged 55-75 years with Graves' ophthalmopathy. Both conserved end residues are part of each CDR3. D genes are given only for firm matches. Some rows mark clone size as missing; the rest say once, few, many or name a class of expanded clone.

d_gene | j_gene | abundance | v_gene | CDR3aa | CDR3nt
TRBD2 | TRBJ2-7 | few | TRBV28 | CASSLILREGLRSYEQYF | TGTGCCAGCAGCTTAATCTTACGGGAGGGCCTCCGGTCGTACGAGCAGTACTTC
NA | TRBJ2-5 | many | TRBV30 | CAWSEGETQYF | TGTGCCTGGAGTGAGGGGGAGACCCAGTACTTC
TRBD2 | TRBJ2-1 | many | TRBV2 | CASSTTSGRTYNEQFF | TGTGCCAGCAGTACCACTAGCGGGAGGACCTACAATGAGCAGTTCTTC
NA | TRBJ2-7 | NA | TRBV6-1 | CASSEVLGTQKYF | TGTGCCAGCAGTGAAGTGTTGGGGACGCAGAAGTACTTC
NA | TRBJ1-6 | NA | TRBV20-1 | CSATSLVGGGLHF | TGCAGTGCGACCTCCCTAGTAGGGGGGGGACTCCACTTT
NA | TRBJ2-2 | many | TRBV7-3 | CASSSGQTGELFF | TGTGCCAGCAGCTCAGGGCAGACCGGGGAGCTGTTTTTT
NA | TRBJ2-2 | NA | TRBV12-5 | CASGLVEGNTGELFF | TGTGCTAGTGGTTTGGTAGAGGGGAACACCGGGGAGCTGTTTTTT
TRBD2 | TRBJ2-7 | few | TRBV10-2 | CASSGTLAGYSYEQYF | TGCGCCAGCAGTGGCACATTAGCGGGGTACTCCTACGAGCAGTACTTC
TRBD1 | TRBJ1-4 | NA | TRBV28 | CASTGQGYEKLFF | TGTGCCAGCACCGGACAGGGGTATGAAAAACTGTTTTTT
TRBD1 | TRBJ2-1 | many | TRBV5-6 | CASSLAVPGTGRVNEQFF | TGTGCCAGCAGCTTGGCCGTACCCGGGACAGGGAGGGTGAATGAGCAGTTCTTC
TRBD1 | TRBJ1-1 | many | TRBV18 | CASSPPGTVNTEAFF | TGTGCCAGCTCACCACCAGGGACAGTGAACACTGAAGCTTTCTTT
TRBD2 | TRBJ2-2 | NA | TRBV30 | CAWSVKAGGGTGELFF | TGTGCCTGGAGTGTAAAAGCGGGAGGGGGCACCGGGGAGCTGTTTTTT
TRBD2 | TRBJ2-1 | many | TRBV20-1 | CSAASTSGRGNEQFF | TGCAGTGCTGCCTCCACTAGCGGGAGAGGGAATGAGCAGTTCTTC
TRBD2 | TRBJ2-5 | many | TRBV7-2 | CASSLVAGGETQYF | TGTGCCAGCAGCTTAGTAGCGGGAGGAGAGACCCAGTACTTC
NA | TRBJ1-2 | many | TRBV18 | CASSPQQVNYGYTF | TGTGCCAGCTCACCACAACAGGTGAACTATGGCTACACCTTC
TRBD2 | TRBJ2-5 | many | TRBV12-3/TRBV12-4 | CASSLGVGGLAGAETQYF | TGTGCCAGCAGTTTAGGGGTTGGGGGACTAGCGGGAGCAGAGACCCAGTACTTC
NA | TRBJ2-7 | many | TRBV28 | CASQWQGNEQYF | TGTGCCAGCCAGTGGCAGGGAAACGAGCAGTACTTC
NA | TRBJ1-5 | NA | TRBV4-1 | CASSQEAGSGNQPQHF | TGCGCCAGCAGCCAAGAGGCCGGGTCTGGCAATCAGCCCCAGCATTTT
NA | TRBJ2-7 | NA | TRBV6-2/TRBV6-3 | CASSDNRDREQYF | TGTGCCAGCAGCGATAACAGGGATAGGGAGCAGTACTTC
NA | TRBJ2-2 | NA | TRBV5-1 | CASSLTPTGELFF | TGCGCCAGCAGCTTAACTCCTACCGGGGAGCTGTTTTTT
NA | TRBJ2-7 | many | TRBV28 | CASSRGVYEQYF | TGTGCCAGCAGCAGGGGGGTCTACGAGCAGTACTTC
TRBD1 | TRBJ2-7 | few | TRBV6-1 | CASSRSDRGGEQYF | TGTGCCAGCAGCCGATCGGACAGGGGAGGCGAGCAGTACTTC
NA | TRBJ2-7 | many | TRBV20-1 | CSASGRTVVVASYEQYF | TGCAGTGCTAGTGGTCGGACAGTTGTCGTCGCCTCCTACGAGCAGTACTTC
NA | TRBJ1-1 | NA | TRBV4-1 | CASSQESRSRGTEAFF | TGCGCCAGCAGCCAAGAGAGCAGGTCCAGAGGGACTGAAGCTTTCTTT
NA | TRBJ2-7 | few | TRBV9 | CASSDNTGNYEQYF | TGTGCCAGCAGCGACAATACAGGGAACTACGAGCAGTACTTC
NA | TRBJ1-1 | many | TRBV28 | CASSLQGRWTEAFF | TGTGCCAGCAGTTTACAGGGGCGGTGGACTGAAGCTTTCTTT
NA | TRBJ2-5 | many | TRBV19 | CASSSLEQETQYF | TGTGCCAGTAGTTCCTTGGAGCAAGAGACCCAGTACTTC
TRBD1 | TRBJ1-6 | many | TRBV2 | CASSEGTGTANSPLHF | TGTGCCAGCAGTGAAGGGACCGGGACAGCAAATTCACCCCTCCACTTT
NA | TRBJ2-3 | many | TRBV5-1 | CASSLPGTDTDTQYF | TGCGCCAGCAGCCTCCCCGGGACTGACACAGATACGCAGTATTTT
NA | TRBJ1-5 | NA | TRBV9 | CASSVVATANQPQHF | TGTGCCAGCAGCGTAGTTGCGACAGCCAATCAGCCCCAGCATTTT
NA | TRBJ2-5 | many | TRBV18 | CASSRSIGETQYF | TGTGCCAGCTCACGGTCAATAGGAGAGACCCAGTACTTC
NA | TRBJ2-2 | NA | TRBV5-6 | CASSWGILGEVTGELFF | TGTGCCAGCAGCTGGGGCATTCTGGGCGAGGTCACCGGGGAGCTGTTTTTT
NA | TRBJ2-6 | few | TRBV5-1 | CASSGNSGANVLTF | TGCGCCAGCAGCGGCAACTCTGGGGCCAACGTCCTGACTTTC
TRBD2 | TRBJ2-4 | many | TRBV6-1 | CASSEGGAGGPVKNIQYF | TGTGCCAGCAGTGAAGGGGGAGCGGGAGGGCCCGTCAAAAACATTCAGTACTTC
NA | TRBJ2-7 | NA | TRBV7-9 | CASSLRVESYEQYF | TGTGCCAGCAGCCTCAGGGTAGAGTCCTACGAGCAGTACTTC
NA | TRBJ2-3 | NA | TRBV5-1 | CASSPTRIPTDTQYF | TGCGCCAGCAGCCCGACAAGGATTCCCACAGATACGCAGTATTTT
NA | TRBJ1-1 | many | TRBV18 | CASSPLEGEAFF | TGTGCCAGCTCACCTCTGGAAGGGGAAGCTTTCTTT
NA | TRBJ2-7 | NA | TRBV5-1 | CASSLRTERSRQYF | TGCGCCAGCAGCTTACGGACGGAGCGGAGCCGGCAGTACTTC
NA | TRBJ2-7 | many | TRBV9 | CASSVGSGSAYEQYF | TGTGCCAGCAGCGTAGGTTCGGGGTCCGCCTACGAGCAGTACTTC
TRBD2 | TRBJ2-7 | NA | TRBV12-3/TRBV12-4 | CASSFGGSGEQYF | TGTGCCAGCAGTTTCGGGGGGTCCGGCGAGCAGTACTTC
NA | TRBJ2-3 | NA | TRBV6-1 | CASHKGGDTQYF | TGTGCCAGCCATAAGGGGGGAGATACGCAGTATTTT
TRBD2 | TRBJ2-7 | NA | TRBV29-1 | CSVEDLGLAGSYEQYF | TGCAGCGTTGAAGACCTGGGACTAGCGGGCTCCTACGAGCAGTACTTC
NA | TRBJ2-1 | many | TRBV5-1 | CASSPTTDNEQFF | TGCGCCAGCAGCCCGACTACAGACAATGAGCAGTTCTTC
NA | TRBJ2-7 | many | TRBV6-1 | CASSDRVDYEQYF | TGTGCCAGCAGTGATCGGGTCGACTACGAGCAGTACTTC
NA | TRBJ2-1 | many | TRBV7-2 | CASRAGRAYNEQFF | TGTGCCAGCCGTGCGGGCCGCGCCTACAATGAGCAGTTCTTC
NA | TRBJ1-6 | NA | TRBV4-1 | CASSQELGDGRLHF | TGCGCCAGCAGCCAAGAATTAGGGGATGGTCGCCTCCACTTT
NA | TRBJ2-1 | many | TRBV9 | CASSVVPDSYNEQFF | TGTGCCAGCAGCGTGGTCCCAGATTCCTACAATGAGCAGTTCTTC
NA | TRBJ1-5 | once | TRBV7-2 | CASSYRENSNQPQHF | TGTGCCAGCAGCTACAGGGAAAATAGCAATCAGCCCCAGCATTTT
TRBD1 | TRBJ1-5 | few | TRBV19 | CASRQTGINQPQHF | TGTGCCAGTAGACAGACAGGGATCAATCAGCCCCAGCATTTT
TRBD2 | TRBJ2-3 | few | TRBV28 | CASSSPAAGFTDTQYF | TGTGCCAGCAGTTCCCCGGCAGCGGGGTTCACAGATACGCAGTATTTT
NA | TRBJ1-1 | few | TRBV6-1 | CASSAESTVNTEAFF | TGTGCCAGCAGTGCGGAGTCGACGGTGAACACTGAAGCTTTCTTT
TRBD2 | TRBJ2-7 | many | TRBV4-2 | CASSQAGRDRSGEQYF | TGTGCCAGCAGCCAAGCCGGGAGGGACCGATCGGGCGAGCAGTACTTC
TRBD2 | TRBJ2-3 | NA | TRBV3-1 | CASDRAGGTDTQYF | TGTGCCAGCGACCGAGCGGGAGGGACAGATACGCAGTATTTT
NA | TRBJ1-5 | many | TRBV2 | CASRGRENQPQHF | TGTGCCAGCAGAGGACGGGAAAATCAGCCCCAGCATTTT
NA | TRBJ1-1 | few | TRBV20-1 | CSARTQGFIEAFF | TGCAGTGCTAGGACCCAGGGTTTTATTGAAGCTTTCTTT
NA | TRBJ1-4 | many | TRBV12-3/TRBV12-4 | CASSTANEKLFF | TGTGCCAGCAGTACAGCGAATGAAAAACTGTTTTTT